This T cell receptor beta chain was sequenced in a study of blood T cell repertoires in COVID-19. The wider study: T cells, B-cell-depleted T cells, or PBMCs supplied cDNA or gDNA.

The assay was immunoSEQ multiplex PCR, and TCRdb's table has in-frame clones only and misses some. The data hold more than 400,000 clones, with roughly 87% observed a single time. Losses at the gene ends were 6 bases for V and 13 bases for J; bases not matched to a gene: 4. CDR3 length: 11 residues. This TCR came from a woman aged 18-29 years who had recovered from COVID-19. Sequenced input: PBMCs or T cells enriched from blood (not recorded which). This chain joins TRBV12-3 or TRBV12-4 and TRBJ2-3, with 10 bases matching TRBD1. CDR3 sequence (DNA): TGTGCCAGCAGCCGGACAGGGGGAAAGTATTTT. Residues: CASSRTGGKYF.